This T cell receptor beta chain was identified in a study of cytomegalovirus exposure and HLA in healthy donors. Study details: Caucasian-associated ancestry cluster membership applied to about 77% of nearly 400 genotyped donors. Regarding the study as a whole: DRB1 showed the most TCR associations and HLA-C the fewest in a later analysis, as rates varied by HLA locus. The study recorded about 150 TCR beta chains that were cytomegalovirus-associated. From TCR beta sequences, most subjects' HLA-A and HLA-B alleles were reportedly predicted accurately.

PCR was performed using 60 Vbeta and 13 Jbeta primers. Profiling relied on immunoSEQ multiplex PCR, and the TCRdb table lists in-frame clones only, not all of them. This table holds over 100,000 clones, 76% found once. CDR1 is MNHNS, CDR2 SASEGT, per germline. V was clipped by 6 bases and J by 3 bases; unmatched bases: 7. The CDR3 consists of 14 residues. A note on this clone: Its matching antigen is unknown.

The TCR was taken from a woman between 45 and 60 years old in good health and CMV-seropositive. The gene calls are TRBV6-1 and TRBJ2-7, with 8 bases lining up with TRBD1. Sequenced material: PBMCs. In nucleotides, the CDR3 is TGTGCCAGCAGCCGGGACAGGACCGACTACGAGCAGTACTTC. Translation gives CASSRDRTDYEQYF.